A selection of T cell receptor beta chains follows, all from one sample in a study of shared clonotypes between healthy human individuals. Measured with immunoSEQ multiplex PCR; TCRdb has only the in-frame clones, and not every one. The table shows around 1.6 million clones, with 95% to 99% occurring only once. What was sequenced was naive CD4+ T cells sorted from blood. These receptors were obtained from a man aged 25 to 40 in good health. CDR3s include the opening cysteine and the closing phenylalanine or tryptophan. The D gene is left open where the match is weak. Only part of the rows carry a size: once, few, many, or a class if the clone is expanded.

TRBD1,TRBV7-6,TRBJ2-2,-,CASSFRQGGELFF,TGTGCCAGCAGCTTCCGACAGGGCGGGGAGCTGTTTTTT
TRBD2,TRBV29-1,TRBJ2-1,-,CSLRTSGYPSSYNEQFF,TGCAGCTTAAGGACTAGCGGGTACCCTAGCTCCTACAATGAGCAGTTCTTC
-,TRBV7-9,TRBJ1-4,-,CASRKSSTNEKLFF,TGTGCCAGCAGGAAATCTTCAACTAATGAAAAACTGTTTTTT
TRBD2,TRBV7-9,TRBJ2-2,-,CASSSPTSGFTGELFF,TGTGCCAGCAGCTCTCCGACTAGCGGGTTCACCGGGGAGCTGTTTTTT
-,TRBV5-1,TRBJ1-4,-,CASSPSGGSGWEKLFF,TGCGCCAGCAGCCCCTCCGGAGGCAGCGGATGGGAAAAACTGTTTTTT
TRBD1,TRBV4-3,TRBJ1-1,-,CASSRLTGGGTEAFF,TGCGCCAGCAGCCGCTTAACAGGGGGCGGCACTGAAGCTTTCTTT
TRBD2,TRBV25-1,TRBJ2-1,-,CASSGGVTSGRPNEQFF,TGTGCCAGCAGTGGGGGGGTGACTAGCGGGAGGCCAAATGAGCAGTTCTTC
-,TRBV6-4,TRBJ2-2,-,CASSDEGLAGELFF,TGTGCCAGCAGTGACGAGGGGTTGGCCGGGGAGCTGTTTTTT
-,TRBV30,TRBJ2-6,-,CAWSVVGNVLTF,TGTGCCTGGAGTGTGGTGGGCAACGTCCTGACTTTC
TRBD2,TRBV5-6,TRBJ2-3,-,CASGDAGTSGDTQYF,TGTGCCAGCGGGGATGCCGGGACTAGCGGAGATACGCAGTATTTT
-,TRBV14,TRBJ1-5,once,CASSQGGDQPQHF,TGTGCCAGCAGCCAAGGAGGGGATCAGCCCCAGCATTTT
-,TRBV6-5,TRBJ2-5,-,CASSKTGPGQETQYF,TGTGCCAGCAGTAAAACTGGACCGGGCCAAGAGACCCAGTACTTC
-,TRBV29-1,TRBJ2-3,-,CSGRLEGSTDTQYF,TGCAGCGGTCGACTAGAGGGTAGCACAGATACGCAGTATTTT
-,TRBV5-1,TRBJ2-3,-,CASSLGGGGTDTQYF,TGCGCCAGCAGCTTAGGCGGTGGAGGAACAGATACGCAGTATTTT
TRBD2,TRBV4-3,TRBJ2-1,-,CASSQGGLANSYNEQFF,TGCGCCAGCAGCCAAGGGGGACTAGCGAATTCCTACAATGAGCAGTTCTTC
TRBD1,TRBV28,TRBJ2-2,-,CASLDRARTGELFF,TGTGCCAGCCTTGACAGGGCCAGGACCGGGGAGCTGTTTTTT
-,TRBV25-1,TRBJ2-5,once,CASGPPWGQETQYF,TGTGCCAGCGGACCGCCGTGGGGACAAGAGACCCAGTACTTC
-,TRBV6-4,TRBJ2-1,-,CASSGGTPYNEQFF,TGTGCCAGCAGTGGCGGGACTCCCTACAATGAGCAGTTCTTC
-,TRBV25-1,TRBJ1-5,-,CASSEYGNQPQHF,TGTGCCAGCAGTGAATACGGGAATCAGCCCCAGCATTTT
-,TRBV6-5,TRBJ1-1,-,CASSYLGPGGTEAFF,TGTGCCAGCAGTTACTTGGGACCTGGGGGAACTGAAGCTTTCTTT
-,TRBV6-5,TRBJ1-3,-,CASSYTTGNTIYF,TGTGCCAGCAGTTACACAACTGGAAACACCATATATTTT
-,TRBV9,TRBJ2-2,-,CASSVLSGELFF,TGTGCCAGCAGCGTCTTATCCGGGGAGCTGTTTTTT
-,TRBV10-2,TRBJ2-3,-,CAISDYSTDTQYF,TGCGCCATCTCAGACTACAGCACAGATACGCAGTATTTT
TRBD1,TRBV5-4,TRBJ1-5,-,CASSQDRDQPQHF,TGTGCCAGCAGCCAGGACAGGGATCAGCCCCAGCATTTT
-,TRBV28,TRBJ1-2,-,CASSLYEGVYGYTF,TGTGCCAGCAGTTTATATGAGGGGGTCTATGGCTACACCTTC
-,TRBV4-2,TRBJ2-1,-,CASSQDGFQRLYNEQFF,TGTGCCAGCAGCCAAGACGGATTTCAGCGGCTCTACAATGAGCAGTTCTTC
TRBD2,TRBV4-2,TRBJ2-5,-,CASSQDPAGGMQETQYF,TGTGCCAGCAGCCAAGACCCAGCGGGAGGGATGCAGGAGACCCAGTACTTC
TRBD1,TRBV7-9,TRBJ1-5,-,CASSLTGNGNQPQHF,TGTGCCAGCAGCCTGACAGGGAATGGCAATCAGCCCCAGCATTTT
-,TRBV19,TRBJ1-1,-,CASTPTGTEAFF,TGTGCCAGTACCCCTACAGGGACTGAAGCTTTCTTT
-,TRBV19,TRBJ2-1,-,CATAGTSSYNEQFF,TGTGCCACCGCCGGGACTTCCTCCTACAATGAGCAGTTCTTC
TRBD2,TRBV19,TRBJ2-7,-,CASSTSGRAFEQYF,TGTGCCAGTAGCACTAGCGGGAGGGCCTTCGAGCAGTACTTC
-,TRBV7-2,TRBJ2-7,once,CASSFGRISYEQYF,TGTGCCAGCAGCTTCGGACGGATCTCCTACGAGCAGTACTTC
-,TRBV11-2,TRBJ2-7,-,CASSLDRHEQYF,TGTGCCAGCAGCCTCGACAGACACGAGCAGTACTTC
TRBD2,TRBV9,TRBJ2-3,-,CASSVGKTSGSGTQYF,TGTGCCAGCAGCGTAGGGAAGACTAGCGGGAGTGGTACGCAGTATTTT
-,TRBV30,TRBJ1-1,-,CAWSPDSYTEAFF,TGTGCCTGGAGTCCTGACTCCTACACTGAAGCTTTCTTT
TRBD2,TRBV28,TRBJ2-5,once,CASSPGGWAQETQYF,TGTGCCAGCAGTCCGGGGGGATGGGCCCAAGAGACCCAGTACTTC
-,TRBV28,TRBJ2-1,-,CASSPLGAAGLGSNEQFF,TGTGCCAGCAGTCCCTTGGGGGCGGCAGGACTAGGGAGCAATGAGCAGTTCTTC
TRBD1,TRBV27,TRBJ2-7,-,CATRTGEAYEQYF,TGTGCCACCCGGACAGGGGAGGCCTACGAGCAGTACTTC
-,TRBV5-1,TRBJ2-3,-,CASSLEGADTQYF,TGCGCCAGCAGCTTGGAGGGCGCAGATACGCAGTATTTT
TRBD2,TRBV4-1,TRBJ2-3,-,CASSRLAGGLRDTQYF,TGCGCCAGCAGCCGTCTAGCGGGAGGGCTAAGAGATACGCAGTATTTT
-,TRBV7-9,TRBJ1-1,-,CASSLARTVLRMNTEAFF,TGTGCCAGCAGCTTAGCGAGGACAGTCCTCCGCATGAACACTGAAGCTTTCTTT
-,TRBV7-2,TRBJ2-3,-,CASSLTGRAHWADTQYF,TGTGCCAGCAGCTTAACTGGTCGGGCACATTGGGCAGATACGCAGTATTTT